The rows below give T cell receptor beta chains drawn from one sample of a study of OX40 agonist ivuxolimab in advanced cancers. Generated by immunoSEQ multiplex PCR, the TCRdb table keeps only in-frame clones and is missing some. The data contain approximately 59,000 clones, around 90% of them singletons. The sample was CD4+ or CD8+ T cells sorted from blood, taken in a trial of the OX40 agonist ivuxolimab. These TCRs come from an adult with an advanced solid tumor such as melanoma, head and neck, liver or kidney cancer. Both conserved end residues are part of each CDR3. The D gene is left open where the match is weak. Expanded clones get a size class; other rows say once, few or many, or leave the size out.

D	V	J	size	CDR3	DNA
.	TRBV7-2	TRBJ1-1	once	CASSLVLNTEAFF	TGTGCCAGCAGCTTAGTGTTGAACACTGAAGCTTTCTTT
.	TRBV29-1	TRBJ2-6	.	CSVSNGFGANVLTF	TGCAGCGTTTCGAATGGGTTTGGGGCCAACGTCCTGACTTTC
TRBD1	TRBV5-1	TRBJ2-1	.	CASSRGQTYNEQFF	TGCGCCAGCAGCCGGGGACAGACCTACAATGAGCAGTTCTTC
.	TRBV28	TRBJ2-7	.	CASSSSGAPLGEQYF	TGTGCCAGCAGTTCCTCCGGGGCCCCCCTCGGGGAGCAGTACTTC
.	TRBV9	TRBJ2-1	.	CASSARQWTDSYNEQFF	TGTGCCAGCAGCGCACGACAGTGGACTGACTCCTACAATGAGCAGTTCTTC
TRBD2	TRBV27	TRBJ2-1	.	CASSSTSGGNYNEQFF	TGTGCCAGCAGTTCGACTAGCGGGGGGAACTACAATGAGCAGTTCTTC
.	TRBV9	TRBJ1-1	once	CASSVYYFWGWGTEAFF	TGTGCCAGCAGCGTATACTATTTTTGGGGGTGGGGCACTGAAGCTTTCTTT
TRBD1	TRBV10-3	TRBJ2-1	.	CAIGTGHSYNEQFF	TGTGCCATCGGGACAGGGCACTCCTACAATGAGCAGTTCTTC
.	TRBV15	TRBJ2-1	.	CATSRALGSEQFF	TGTGCCACCAGCAGAGCCCTGGGGTCAGAGCAGTTCTTC
.	TRBV23-1	TRBJ2-1	once	CASREALPTYNEQFF	TGCGCCAGCCGCGAGGCATTGCCCACCTACAATGAGCAGTTCTTC
.	TRBV30	TRBJ1-2	few	CASWTNYGYTF	TGTGCCTCGTGGACTAACTATGGCTACACCTTC
.	TRBV12-5	TRBJ2-5	.	CASGSHLGHRGTQYF	TGTGCTAGTGGTTCCCACCTGGGACACCGGGGGACCCAGTACTTC
.	TRBV4-3	TRBJ2-7	.	CASSQDRSGTTYPYEQYF	TGCGCCAGCAGCCAAGATCGGAGCGGGACAACTTACCCCTACGAGCAGTACTTC
TRBD1	TRBV19	TRBJ2-3	.	CASSLGQVGDTQYF	TGTGCCAGTAGTTTGGGACAGGTCGGGGATACGCAGTATTTT
.	TRBV28	TRBJ2-3	.	CASSLSGMGTDTQYF	TGTGCCAGCAGTCTCTCGGGAATGGGCACAGATACGCAGTATTTT
.	TRBV4-1	TRBJ1-4	once	CASSQAGTGQEKLFF	TGCGCCAGCAGCCAAGCCGGGACGGGGCAAGAAAAACTGTTTTTT
.	TRBV10-1	TRBJ1-3	.	CASSSQTGNTIYF	TGCGCCAGCAGTTCCCAGACTGGAAACACCATATATTTT
.	TRBV7-8	TRBJ1-2	.	CASSRGDGYTF	TGTGCCAGCAGCAGGGGGGATGGCTACACCTTC
.	TRBV5-1	TRBJ1-3	.	CASSLEQGLRNTIYF	TGCGCCAGCAGCTTGGAACAGGGCCTCAGAAACACCATATATTTT
.	TRBV2	TRBJ1-3	.	CASSGYSGNTIYF	TGTGCCAGCAGTGGGTACTCTGGAAACACCATATATTTT
.	TRBV29-1	TRBJ2-7	.	CSVEVGDREQYF	TGCAGCGTTGAAGTTGGGGATCGCGAGCAGTACTTC
.	TRBV5-1	TRBJ2-1	.	CASSLVGDEQFF	TGCGCCAGCAGCTTGGTGGGGGATGAGCAGTTCTTC
.	TRBV30	TRBJ1-1	.	CAWNRDLTAKAFF	TGTGCCTGGAACCGGGACCTCACTGCGAAAGCTTTCTTT
.	TRBV6-5	TRBJ2-1	.	CASSYSQATDEQFF	TGTGCCAGCAGTTACTCCCAGGCAACGGATGAGCAGTTCTTC
.	TRBV7-2	TRBJ2-3	once	CASSYYTDTQYF	TGTGCCAGCAGTTACTACACAGATACGCAGTATTTT